These 5 T cell receptor beta chains came from one sample sequenced in a study of low-dose radiotherapy and immunotherapy resistance in tumors. Both TCRalpha and TCRbeta chains were reverse transcribed with V-gene-specific primers. The TCRs were subjected to amplification over around 19 PCR cycles employing a constant-region primer in conjunction with a V-primer adapter. TCRdb re-called the reads through MiXCR, storing one row per CDR3 protein. The data contain tens of thousands of distinct CDR3 sequences, around 30% of them seen just once; the ten biggest clones take up over 8.5%. Time point specified: before trial treatment. The source was PBMCs, collected before treatment. These receptors were obtained from a female donor with ovarian cancer.

The J gene is TRBJ2-2, the V gene TRBV28; D unresolved. V lost 4 bases and J 5 bases, leaving 14 bases between the germline ends. Germline V gene lookup returns CDR1 MDHEN and CDR2 SYDVKM. The CDR3 has 15 residues. CDR3 loop: CASSSGGLGTGELFF. For the CDR3, the DNA is TGTGCCAGCAGTTCGGGCGGTTTGGGTACCGGGGAGCTGTTTTTT.

The rearrangement joins TRBV28 to TRBJ2-4, with D uncertain. This CDR3 is 12 amino acids long. CDR1 is MDHEN, CDR2 SYDVKM, per germline. Trimming took off 4 bases at V and 1 base at J, with 2 bases between the two ends. The chain's CDR3 is CASSSAKNIQYF. CDR3 coding DNA: TGTGCCAGCAGTTCGGCCAAAAACATTCAGTACTTC.

Turning to this clonotype: It differs at one base from a far larger clone, so likely a read error. This chain links TRBV7-8 with TRBJ2-7; D not certain. The ends were cut back, 5 bases at V and 7 bases at J, with 18 bases in the middle. Germline loops: CDR1 SGHVS, CDR2 FQNEAQ. The CDR3 has 14 residues. The CDR3 bases are TGTGCCAGCAGCCGAGAAGGGTCCTACAATGAGCAGTACTTC. Translated, it gives CASSREGSYNEQYF.

This clonotype was picked up many times. The chain recombines TRBV5-6 with TRBJ1-1; D might be TRBD1 (6 bases). Trimming took 2 bases from V and 3 from J, leaving 17 bases between them. The CDR3 loop spans 16 amino acids. Germline CDR1 SGHDT, CDR2 YYEEEE. CDR3 bases: TGTGCCAGCAGCTTCTTCGCGACAGGTGGGGACACTGAAGCTTTCTTT. As protein: CASSFFATGGDTEAFF.

This rearrangement joins TRBV7-2 to TRBJ2-2; TRBD1 matches at 7 bases. The CDR3 has 14 residues. V dropped 4 bases and J dropped 1; count of bases not matched to a gene: 0. Germline values: CDR1 SGHTA, CDR2 FQGNSA. The CDR3 DNA follows: TGTGCCAGCAGCTGGGACAGGAACACCGGGGAGCTGTTTTTT. This encodes CASSWDRNTGELFF.